Below, 4 T cell receptor beta chains from the same sample are listed, as sequenced in a study of cytomegalovirus exposure and HLA in healthy donors. Data came from immunoSEQ multiplex PCR; TCRdb stores just in-frame clones and leaves some out. The data contain 150,000 to 200,000 clones, roughly 77% of them singletons. The specimen sequenced was PBMCs. The receptors were sampled from a woman between 25 and 40 years old in good health and CMV-seronegative.

V and J are TRBV5-1 and TRBJ2-1; no reliable D call. The germline gives CDR1 SGHRS, CDR2 YFSETQ. CDR3 size: 15 residues. The V and J ends lost 5 bases and 3 bases respectively, with 15 bases between them. The CDR3 nucleotides read TGCGCCAGCAGTTCGACATCGACCCACTACAATGAGCAGTTCTTC. It codes for CASSSTSTHYNEQFF. Together with reference TRBV5-1 and TRBJ2-1, the CDR3 gives the full variable domain: KAGVTQTPRYLIKTRGQQVTLSCSPISGHRSVSWYQQTPGQGLQFLFEYFSETQRNKGNFPGRFSGRQFSNSRSEMNVSTLELGDSALYLCASSSTSTHYNEQFFGPGTRLTVL.

This clone was recorded at least ten times. The chain combines TRBV30 with TRBJ1-5; 8 bases agree with TRBD1. The CDR3 runs to 17 residues. With 3 bases clipped from V and 2 bases from J, the junction kept 12 bases outside the gene matches. The germline V gene encodes CDR1 GTSNPN and CDR2 SVGIG (reference sequence). CDR3 sequence (DNA): TGTGCCTGGAGCCCGGGGACAGGTTCGGTTGGCAATCAGCCCCAGCATTTT. This sequence encodes CAWSPGTGSVGNQPQHF.

This clone has just a few counts. The chain links TRBV10-3 to TRBJ1-2, with D possibly TRBD1 on 6 matching bases. The CDR3 has 13 residues. Germline assignment: CDR1 ENHRY and CDR2 SYGVKD. Trimming removed 4 bases from V and 0 bases from J, with 6 bases in between. CDR3 amino acids: CAISGQANYGYTF. DNA of the CDR3: TGTGCCATCAGTGGACAGGCTAACTATGGCTACACCTTC.

The chain carries TRBV28 and TRBJ1-5, with 8 nucleotides matching TRBD1. J gave up 5 bases and V 5 bases, and 5 bases lay outside the gene matches. This CDR3 has 14 residues. CDR1 MDHEN and CDR2 SYDVKM come from the germline V gene. CDR3: CASSAGTGDQPQHF. As DNA, the CDR3 is TGTGCCAGCAGTGCCGGGACAGGAGATCAGCCCCAGCATTTT.